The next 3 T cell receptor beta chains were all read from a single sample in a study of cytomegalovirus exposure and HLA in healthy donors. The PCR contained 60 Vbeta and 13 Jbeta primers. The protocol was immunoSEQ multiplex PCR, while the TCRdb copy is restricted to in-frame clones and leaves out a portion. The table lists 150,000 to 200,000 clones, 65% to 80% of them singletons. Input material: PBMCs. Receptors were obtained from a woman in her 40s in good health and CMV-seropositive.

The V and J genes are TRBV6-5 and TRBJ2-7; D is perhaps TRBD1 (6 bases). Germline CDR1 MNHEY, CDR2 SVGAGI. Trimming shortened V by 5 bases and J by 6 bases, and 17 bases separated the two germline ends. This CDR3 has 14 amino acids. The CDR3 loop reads CASSEWGRGIEQYF. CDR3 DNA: TGTGCCAGCAGTGAATGGGGCAGGGGAATCGAGCAGTACTTC.

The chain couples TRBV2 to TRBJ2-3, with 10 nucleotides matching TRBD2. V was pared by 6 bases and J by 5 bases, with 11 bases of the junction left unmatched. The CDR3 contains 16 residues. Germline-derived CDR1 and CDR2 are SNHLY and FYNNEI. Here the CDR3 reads CASSESSGGAKDTQYF. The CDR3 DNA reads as TGTGCCAGCAGCGAATCGAGCGGGGGGGCCAAAGATACGCAGTATTTT.

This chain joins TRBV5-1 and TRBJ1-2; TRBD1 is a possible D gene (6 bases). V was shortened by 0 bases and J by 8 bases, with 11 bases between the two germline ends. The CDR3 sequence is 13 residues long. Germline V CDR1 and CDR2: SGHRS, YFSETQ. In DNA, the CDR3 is TGCGCCAGCAGCTTGGATAGGGGGTACGGCTACACCTTC. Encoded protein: CASSLDRGYGYTF.